One and the same sample provided the 29 T cell receptor beta chains below, sequenced in a study of T cells in Graves' hyperthyroidism and ophthalmopathy. Amplified TCR beta CDR3 regions derived from RNA transcripts. Carried out on the TCR CDR3, a first-round RT-PCR used the HTBI primer set. TCRdb reanalysed the multiplex PCR reads using MiXCR and keeps one entry per CDR3 protein. In the table there are about 400,000 distinct CDR3 sequences, roughly 25% of which are singletons. Sequencing input: blood. All receptors derive from a man between 50 and 59 years old with Graves' hyperthyroidism.

Many counts were recorded for this clonotype. The chain couples TRBV28 to TRBJ2-3, with D possibly being TRBD2 (7 bases). The CDR3 extends over 14 amino acids. V lost 7 bases and J lost 2, with 13 bases in between. Germline V CDR1 and CDR2: MDHEN, SYDVKM. Written as DNA, the CDR3 is TGTGCCAGCAACGTGGGGGGGGCCACAGATACGCAGTATTTT. It is translated as CASNVGGATDTQYF.

A single count supports this clonotype. V and J are TRBV12-3 or TRBV12-4 and TRBJ2-1, with D uncertain. This CDR3 spans 17 amino acids. V was shortened by 8 bases and J by 0 bases, with 20 bases between the two germline ends. The CDR3 region is CASRTPNQPRSYNEQFF. Here the CDR3 DNA reads TGTGCCAGCCGAACCCCGAATCAACCCCGCTCCTACAATGAGCAGTTCTTC.

The chain links TRBV9 to TRBJ1-3; TRBD1 is a possible D gene (5 bases). V lost 3 bases to trimming and J lost 1 base, with 11 bases between them. Germline V gene sequence: CDR1 SGDLS, CDR2 YYNGEE. The CDR3 covers 15 residues. Here the CDR3 reads CASSAGTDSGNTIYF. The CDR3 DNA reads TGTGCCAGCAGCGCGGGGACTGATTCTGGAAACACCATATATTTT.

Many counts were recorded for this clonotype. The chain has TRBV28 and TRBJ2-5; either TRBD1 or TRBD2 may fit D (5 bases each). V lost 8 bases and J lost 3, with 10 bases in between. Per the germline V gene, CDR1 is MDHEN and CDR2 is SYDVKM. The CDR3 has 12 amino acids. The CDR3: CASRGGKETQYF. CDR3 bases: TGTGCCAGCCGGGGCGGCAAAGAGACCCAGTACTTC.

This clonotype was counted many times. The chain uses TRBV20-1 and TRBJ2-5, with 9 bases identical to TRBD2. The CDR3 covers 18 residues. In germline, CDR1 is DFQATT, CDR2 SNEGSKA (reference sequence). The V segment lost 6 bases and the J segment 2 bases; nucleotides outside the gene matches: 19. The CDR3 region has the DNA TGCAGTGCGAGATTACCGGGACTAGCTTTAGGGCCGCAAGAGACCCAGTACTTC. Its protein is CSARLPGLALGPQETQYF.

The chain recombines TRBV7-9 with TRBJ2-5; D unclear. V was pared by 3 bases and J by 3 bases, with 5 bases between. CDR3 length equals 12 residues. The germline V gene encodes CDR1 SEHNR and CDR2 FQNEAQ (reference sequence). Here the CDR3 reads CASSFTEETQYF. In DNA form, the CDR3 reads TGTGCCAGCAGCTTTACAGAAGAGACCCAGTACTTC.

The sample holds many counts of this clonotype. The gene calls are TRBV27 and TRBJ2-3, with D possibly being TRBD2 (6 bases). The CDR3 runs 14 residues. Trimming removed 6 bases at V and 0 bases at J, with 10 bases between. The germline gives CDR1 MNHEY, CDR2 SMNVEV (reference sequence). The CDR3 DNA reads as TGTGCCAGCAGCCACGGGACTAGCACAGATACGCAGTATTTT. Translating gives CASSHGTSTDTQYF.

The chain combines TRBV6-1 with TRBJ1-5; weak D call: TRBD1 (5 bases). Germline lookup yields CDR1 MNHNS and CDR2 SASEGT. The length of the CDR3 is 18 residues. With 10 bases removed from V and 0 bases from J, the gap between germline ends came to 25 bases. The CDR3 coding sequence is TGTGCCACCTTCCAAGGGGCAGGGCGGATGTTTAGCAATCAGCCCCAGCATTTT. Its protein is CATFQGAGRMFSNQPQHF.

This clonotype was seen a few times. This sequence joins TRBV13 and TRBJ2-1; 11 bases are shared with TRBD2. The length of the CDR3 is 17 residues. After removal of 4 bases from V and 7 bases from J, the junction contained 12 bases not matched to a gene. Germline-derived CDR1 and CDR2 are PRHDT and FYEKMQ (reference sequence). CDR3 sequence (DNA): TGTGCCAGCAGCTATAACCCGGGACTAGCGGATCCTAATGAGCAGTTCTTC. As protein: CASSYNPGLADPNEQFF.

The chain combines TRBV5-1 with TRBJ2-1; 9 bases fit TRBD2. Germline V CDR1 and CDR2: SGHRS, YFSETQ. Trimming took 0 bases from V and 0 from J; bases not matched to a gene: 7. This CDR3 region has 18 residues. Here the CDR3 reads CASSLAGLAPSSYNEQFF. CDR3 nucleotides: TGCGCCAGCAGCTTGGCCGGACTAGCGCCAAGCTCCTACAATGAGCAGTTCTTC.

The genes are TRBV4-2 and TRBJ2-7; 12 bases are a match to TRBD2. This CDR3 is built from 15 residues. V trimming: 4 bases; J trimming: 5 bases; junction bases outside the gene matches: 6. Germline CDR1 reads LGHNA; CDR2 reads YNFKEQ. In nucleotides, the CDR3 is TGTGCCAGCAGCCCCCAACTAGCGGGAGGCAACGAGCAGTACTTC. Translation gives CASSPQLAGGNEQYF.

This clonotype was counted at least ten times. The V call is TRBV28, the J call TRBJ2-7; TRBD2 matches 9 bases. This CDR3 is built from 15 residues. V shed 2 bases and J 6 bases; nucleotides not matched to a gene: 8. The V gene's germline CDR1 is MDHEN and CDR2 SYDVKM. The CDR3, as DNA: TGTGCCAGCAGTTTACCTCCGGGACTAGCAGGCGAGCAGTACTTC. Residues: CASSLPPGLAGEQYF.

Ten or more counts support this clonotype. V gene TRBV6-1 combines with J gene TRBJ2-7; a possible D gene is TRBD1 (6 bases). Trimming left V 8 bases short and J 5 bases short, with 16 bases between. The CDR3 consists of 13 residues. Germline V gene sequence: CDR1 MNHNS, CDR2 SASEGT. CDR3 residues: CASPPNRAHEQYF. CDR3 bases: TGTGCCAGCCCCCCGAACAGGGCCCACGAGCAGTACTTC.

V is TRBV20-1 and J is TRBJ2-5; D is uncertain. CDR3 length: 13 residues. CDR1 and CDR2 (germline): DFQATT, SNEGSKA (reference sequence). V lost 4 bases, J lost 5 bases, and 14 bases lay in between. The CDR3 coding sequence is TGCAGTGCTACTGTAGGGTCAGAGGAGACCCAGTACTTC. Its translation: CSATVGSEETQYF.

This clonotype was observed a handful of times. The chain employs TRBV5-1 and TRBJ1-4; tentatively, D is TRBD1 (6 bases). Trimming pared 0 bases from V and 0 bases from J, leaving 12 bases between. The CDR3 has 17 residues. Per the germline V gene, CDR1 is SGHRS and CDR2 is YFSETQ. The CDR3 reads CASSLVRGPTTNEKLFF. The CDR3 DNA is TGCGCCAGCAGCTTGGTCAGGGGCCCTACAACTAATGAAAAACTGTTTTTT.

The V gene is TRBV20-1, the J gene TRBJ1-5; 9 bases are shared with TRBD1. This CDR3 spans 15 amino acids. The J segment lost 6 bases and the V segment lost 3 bases, leaving 9 bases of the junction unmatched. CDR1 DFQATT and CDR2 SNEGSKA come from the germline V gene (reference sequence). CDR3 nucleotide sequence: TGCAGTGCTAGTCCCGGGACAGGGAGGGCTCAGCCCCAGCATTTT. This encodes CSASPGTGRAQPQHF.

This clonotype was picked up a small number of times. The chain is built from TRBV11-2 and TRBJ2-2; perhaps TRBD2 as D (6 bases). This CDR3 spans 14 amino acids. Trimming shortened V by 7 bases and J by 7 bases, and 16 bases separated the two germline ends. Germline V CDR1 and CDR2: SGHAT, FQNNGV. The CDR3 nucleotides read TGTGCCAGCACTTGGGGAGGCCGGGGCGGGGAGCTGTTTTTT. Translated: CASTWGGRGGELFF.

This chain uses TRBV30 with TRBJ2-1, with D possibly being TRBD1 or TRBD2 (5 bases each). This CDR3 has 13 amino acids. CDR1 and CDR2 from the germline V gene are GTSNPN and SVGIG (reference sequence). Trimming left V 0 bases short and J 6 bases short, with 9 bases between. The CDR3 DNA reads as TGTGCCTGGAGTGTATTTGGGGGCAATGAGCAGTTCTTC. Translating it yields CAWSVFGGNEQFF.

The chain has TRBV5-4 and TRBJ1-6; D is perhaps TRBD1 (5 bases). V shed 2 bases and J shed 0 bases, with 12 bases lying between them. The CDR3 totals 17 residues. The germline V gene encodes CDR1 SGHNT and CDR2 YYREEE (reference sequence). CDR3 loop: CASSFGGTSSYNSPLHF. Here the CDR3 DNA reads TGTGCCAGCAGCTTTGGGGGGACCAGCTCCTATAATTCACCCCTCCACTTT. The whole variable domain, remainder taken from reference TRBV5-4 and TRBJ1-6, is ETGVTQSPTHLIKTRGQQVTLRCSSQSGHNTVSWYQQALGQGPQFIFQYYREEENGRGNFPPRFSGLQFPNYSSELNVNALELDDSALYLCASSFGGTSSYNSPLHFGNGTRLTVT.

This clonotype showed up just a few times. The chain carries TRBV2 and TRBJ2-2, with TRBD2 matching 16 bases. The CDR3 totals 18 residues. Germline V gene sequence: CDR1 SNHLY, CDR2 FYNNEI. Losses at the gene ends were 2 bases for V and 6 bases for J; bases not matched to a gene: 6. CDR3 protein: CASSELGTSGGDAGELFF. The CDR3 nucleotides are TGTGCCAGCAGTGAACTTGGGACTAGCGGGGGGGACGCCGGGGAGCTGTTTTTT. Variable domain in full (rest from reference TRBV2 and TRBJ2-2): EPEVTQTPSHQVTQMGQEVILRCVPISNHLYFYWYRQILGQKVEFLVSFYNNEISEKSEIFDDQFSVERPDGSNFTLKIRSTKLEDSAMYFCASSELGTSGGDAGELFFGEGSRLTVL.

V is TRBV10-3 and J is TRBJ2-7; possible D gene TRBD2, 6 bases. Trimming left V 2 bases short and J 6 bases short, with 14 bases between. This CDR3 is 14 amino acids long. Germline CDR1 reads ENHRY; CDR2 reads SYGVKD. The CDR3 nucleotides read TGTGCCATCAGTGAGCGGCGGGATGAGTCCGAGCAGTACTTC. Protein product: CAISERRDESEQYF.

The J gene is TRBJ1-2, the V gene TRBV7-3; tentatively, D is TRBD1 (5 bases). From germline, CDR1 is SGHTA and CDR2 FQGTGA. With 5 bases removed from V and 6 bases from J, the gap between germline ends came to 13 bases. The CDR3 spans 13 residues. CDR3 in amino acids: CASSPSGTDGYTF. CDR3 DNA: TGTGCCAGCAGCCCCTCCGGGACGGATGGCTACACCTTC.

V gene TRBV3-1 combines with J gene TRBJ2-1, with a weak D call TRBD2 (5 bases). V lost 0 bases and J 8 bases, leaving 11 bases between the germline ends. From germline, CDR1 is LGHDT and CDR2 YNNKEL (reference sequence). The CDR3 spans 14 residues. CDR3 DNA: TGTGCCAGCAGCCAAGACTTAGGGAGTCATGAGCAGTTCTTC. It yields the protein CASSQDLGSHEQFF.

V is TRBV15 and J is TRBJ1-3, with unresolved D. The CDR3 runs to 13 residues. Trimming left V 1 base short and J 1 base short, with 2 bases between. Germline CDR1 and CDR2: LNHNV and YYDKDF (reference sequence). CDR3 residues: CATSRGSGNTIYF. In DNA form, the CDR3 reads TGTGCCACCAGCAGAGGGTCTGGAAACACCATATATTTT.

This clonotype appeared a single time. The chain employs TRBV11-2 and TRBJ2-7; 9 bases map to TRBD1. The V and J ends lost 9 bases and 6 bases, in that order; junction bases with no gene match: 12. From germline, CDR1 is SGHAT and CDR2 FQNNGV. CDR3 size: 14 residues. CDR3 protein: CASSPGQGGVEQYF. The CDR3 DNA sequence: TGTGCCAGTAGTCCGGGACAGGGAGGCGTCGAGCAGTACTTC.

Concerning this clonotype: A much larger clone differs from this one at a single base, so this may be a read error. No conserved phenylalanine or tryptophan ends this CDR3, so it is likely a read error. V gene TRBV11-2 combines with J gene TRBJ2-7, with D maybe TRBD2 (5 bases). Trimming removed 0 bases from V and 2 bases from J, with 8 bases in between. This CDR3 is 14 amino acids long. Germline values: CDR1 SGHAT, CDR2 FQNNGV. In DNA, the CDR3 is TGTGCCAGCAGCTTAGAGCGGGCAACCTACGAGCAGTACCTC. Residues: CASSLERATYEQYL.

This clonotype came up a few times. The chain links TRBV6-1 to TRBJ2-1; the D is unclear. Germline-derived CDR1 and CDR2 are MNHNS and SASEGT. V dropped 10 bases and J dropped 8 bases, with 21 bases sitting between them. The CDR3 contains 14 residues. This CDR3 reads CATKSRAYGDEQFF. CDR3 DNA: TGTGCCACCAAAAGTAGGGCCTACGGAGATGAGCAGTTCTTC.

The chain joins TRBV12-3 or TRBV12-4 to TRBJ2-5; the D gene is possibly TRBD2 (5 bases). This CDR3 has 13 amino acids. The V gene lost 6 bases and the J gene lost 5 bases, with 13 bases spanning the gap. DNA of the CDR3: TGTGCCAGCAGCCCCTCTACGGGGGAGACCCAGTACTTC. Its protein product is CASSPSTGETQYF.

This chain connects TRBV20-1 to TRBJ2-3; 10 bases fit TRBD2. The V gene's germline CDR1 is DFQATT and CDR2 SNEGSKA (reference sequence). This CDR3 has 14 amino acids. The trim removed 5 bases at V and 1 base at J, leaving 3 bases unmatched. CDR3 nucleotides: TGCAGTGCTCTAGCGGGAGAAGGCACAGATACGCAGTATTTT. As protein: CSALAGEGTDTQYF.